This T cell receptor (beta chain) originates from a study of metastatic and nonmetastatic thyroid tumors. There were no patients who had received any treatment before thyroid surgery. From the PCR reads, TCRdb re-called clones with MiXCR. Here the sample spans roughly 29,000 clones, roughly a quarter being singletons. This clone was counted ten times or more. After removal of 4 bases from V and 4 bases from J, the junction contained 8 bases not matched to a gene. The CDR3 has 17 amino acids. Germline loops: CDR1 SGHAT, CDR2 FQNNGV. The sequencing input was blood. The rearrangement joins TRBV11-2 to TRBJ2-6; 9 bases agree with TRBD1. This TCR was recovered from a female donor with papillary thyroid cancer or a benign thyroid nodule (not recorded which). Some clones in this sample may be carry-over from other donors' samples. In nucleotides, the CDR3 is TGTGCCAGCAGCTCGGGACAGGGTTCGAGGGGGGCCAACGTCCTGACTTTC. Protein: CASSSGQGSRGANVLTF.